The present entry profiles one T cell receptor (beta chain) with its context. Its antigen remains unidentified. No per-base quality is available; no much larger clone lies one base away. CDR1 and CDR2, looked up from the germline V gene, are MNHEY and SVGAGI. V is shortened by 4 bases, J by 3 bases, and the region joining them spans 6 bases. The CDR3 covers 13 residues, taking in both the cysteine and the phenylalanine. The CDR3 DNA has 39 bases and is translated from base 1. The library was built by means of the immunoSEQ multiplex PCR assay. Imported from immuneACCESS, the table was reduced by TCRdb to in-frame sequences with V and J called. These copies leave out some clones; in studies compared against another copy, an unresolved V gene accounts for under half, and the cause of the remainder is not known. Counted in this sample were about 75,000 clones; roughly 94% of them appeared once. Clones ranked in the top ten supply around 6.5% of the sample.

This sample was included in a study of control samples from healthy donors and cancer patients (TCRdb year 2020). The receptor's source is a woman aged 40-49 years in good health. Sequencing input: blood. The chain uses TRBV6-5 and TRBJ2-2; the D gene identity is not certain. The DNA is TGTGCCAGCAGTTCCTCTCACACCGGGGAGCTGTTTTTT. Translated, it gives CASSSSHTGELFF.